This is a list of T cell receptor beta chains from one sample in a study of T cell clones after liver transplantation. Libraries were prepared by immunoSEQ multiplex PCR; TCRdb keeps only in-frame clonotypes and omits some of them. The top ten hold about 10% of the sample, which has approximately 55,000 clones, 65% to 80% seen once. This material consisted of CD4+ T cells from blood, taken around 54 months after liver transplant. These receptor sequences come from a human patient who received a liver transplant. The graft donor may account for some of the T cells. Both conserved end residues are part of each CDR3. D genes are given only for firm matches. Clone size is given for some rows only: seen once, a few or many times, or a class if the clone is expanded.

>TRBJ1-2|once|17|TRBV4-1|-
CASSQASFGQTTFGYTF
TGCGCCAGCAGCCAAGCCTCTTTCGGACAAACTACTTTTGGCTACACCTTC
>TRBJ2-1|-|18|TRBV6-4|TRBD2
CASSEETSGASSYNEQFF
TGTGCCAGCAGTGAAGAGACTAGCGGGGCAAGCTCCTACAATGAGCAGTTCTTC
>TRBJ2-7|-|14|TRBV6-5|-
CASSYWGRASEQYF
TGTGCCAGCAGTTACTGGGGCAGGGCTTCCGAGCAGTACTTC
>TRBJ2-3|-|14|TRBV19|-
CASSPHRGTDTQYF
TGTGCCAGTAGTCCCCACAGGGGCACAGATACGCAGTATTTT
>TRBJ2-2|few|14|TRBV6-5|TRBD1
CASRGTGDTGELFF
TGTGCCAGCAGGGGGACAGGGGACACCGGGGAGCTGTTTTTT
>TRBJ1-1|-|12|TRBV7-2|-
CASSLDRAGPFF
TGTGCCAGCAGCTTAGACAGGGCTGGACCTTTCTTT
>TRBJ2-3|-|18|TRBV10-1|TRBD2
CASSENVAGGPMKDTQYF
TGCGCCAGCAGTGAGAATGTAGCGGGGGGGCCGATGAAGGATACGCAGTATTTT
>TRBJ2-7|once|15|TRBV30|-
CAWSRGRLSSYEQYF
TGTGCCTGGAGCCGCGGCAGGTTAAGCTCCTACGAGCAGTACTTC
>TRBJ2-5|-|14|TRBV11-3|TRBD2
CASSLGGGIETQYF
TGTGCCAGCAGCTTAGGCGGGGGGATTGAGACCCAGTACTTC
>TRBJ2-7|-|12|TRBV6-1|-
CASRTQGYEQYF
TGTGCCAGCAGAACCCAGGGCTACGAGCAGTACTTC
>TRBJ1-1|-|13|TRBV6-6|-
CASSSDSNTEAFF
TGTGCCAGCAGTTCGGACAGCAACACTGAAGCTTTCTTT
>TRBJ1-6|few|15|TRBV18|-
CASSLPGRLNSPLHF
TGTGCCAGCTCACTCCCGGGACGGCTAAATTCACCCCTCCACTTT
>TRBJ2-1|-|15|TRBV2|TRBD2
CASRASGGAYNEQFF
TGTGCCAGCAGAGCTAGCGGGGGGGCCTACAATGAGCAGTTCTTC
>TRBJ1-2|few|15|TRBV2|TRBD1
CASSLLGGQGDGYTF
TGTGCCAGCAGTTTGCTCGGGGGGCAGGGGGATGGCTACACCTTC
>TRBJ1-1|few|15|TRBV28|TRBD1
CASTRQGDMNTEAFF
TGTGCCAGCACCCGACAGGGCGATATGAACACTGAAGCTTTCTTT
>TRBJ2-1|-|14|TRBV9|TRBD2
CASSPRTSHNEQFF
TGTGCCAGCAGCCCCCGGACTAGCCACAATGAGCAGTTCTTC
>TRBJ1-1|-|14|TRBV28|-
CASILDSWNTEAFF
TGTGCCAGCATTCTGGACAGTTGGAACACTGAAGCTTTCTTT
>TRBJ1-5|-|16|TRBV10-2|-
CASSESLTRRNQPQHF
TGCGCCAGCAGTGAGTCTCTGACGAGGCGCAATCAGCCCCAGCATTTT
>TRBJ2-3|-|13|TRBV25-1|-
CASSGQRQITQYF
TGTGCCAGCAGTGGTCAGCGGCAGATAACGCAGTATTTT
>TRBJ2-3|-|15|TRBV28|TRBD2
CASSREAGHTDTQYF
TGTGCCAGCAGTCGAGAAGCGGGGCACACAGATACGCAATATTTT
>TRBJ1-1|few|14|TRBV15|-
CATSRDVGGTEAFF
TGTGCCACCAGCAGAGATGTAGGGGGGACTGAAGCTTTCTTT
>TRBJ2-1|-|14|TRBV5-1|-
CASSLEVGSDEQFF
TGCGCCAGCAGCTTGGAGGTCGGAAGCGATGAGCAGTTCTTC
>TRBJ1-1|once|15|TRBV5-1|-
CASSLDGGGGTEAFF
TGCGCCAGCAGCTTGGATGGAGGGGGTGGGACTGAAGCTTTCTTT
>TRBJ1-4|-|17|TRBV5-1|TRBD1
CASSYGTGGLTNEKLFF
TGCGCCAGCAGCTACGGGACAGGGGGCTTAACTAATGAAAAACTGTTTTTT
>TRBJ2-1|few|12|TRBV5-1|-
CASRPTSSEQFF
TGCGCCAGCCGCCCTACTAGCTCCGAGCAGTTCTTC
>TRBJ1-5|-|18|TRBV5-5|TRBD1
CASSLGPVQGAGNQPQHF
TGTGCCAGCAGCTTGGGTCCGGTACAGGGGGCAGGAAATCAGCCCCAGCATTTT
>TRBJ2-7|-|9|TRBV7-9|-
CANTYEQYF
TGTGCCAACACCTACGAGCAGTACTTC
>TRBJ1-1|-|12|TRBV18|-
CASSEQGYEAFF
TGTGCCAGCTCAGAACAGGGATATGAAGCTTTCTTT
>TRBJ1-1|-|14|TRBV6-5|-
CASRRGPVNTEAFF
TGTGCCAGCAGACGGGGACCGGTGAACACTGAAGCTTTCTTT
>TRBJ2-3|-|16|TRBV5-6|-
CASSTYRTSSTDTQYF
TGTGCCAGCAGCACCTACAGGACTTCAAGCACAGATACGCAGTATTTT
>TRBJ2-4|few|16|TRBV7-2|-
CASSLVGDRTRSIQYF
TGTGCCAGCAGCTTAGTAGGAGATCGAACCCGAAGCATTCAGTACTTC
>TRBJ1-4|-|14|TRBV19|TRBD1
CASSTGTGDEKLFF
TGTGCCAGTAGTACCGGGACAGGGGATGAAAAACTGTTTTTT
>TRBJ2-7|-|14|TRBV9|-
CASSPSLAEGEQYF
TGTGCCAGCAGCCCGAGTCTAGCCGAAGGGGAGCAGTACTTC
>TRBJ1-2|-|13|TRBV6-4|-
CASSDSTGAGYTF
TGTGCCAGCAGTGACTCTACGGGGGCGGGCTACACCTTC
>TRBJ2-1|few|15|TRBV15|-
CATSTFGWEYNEQFF
TGTGCCACCAGCACCTTCGGATGGGAATACAATGAGCAGTTCTTC
>TRBJ1-2|-|15|TRBV15|TRBD1
CATSTRQGMKYGYTF
TGTGCCACCAGCACCAGACAGGGGATGAAGTATGGCTACACCTTC
>TRBJ1-2|once|13|TRBV28|-
CASRSQGSYGYTF
TGTGCCAGCAGATCACAGGGAAGCTATGGCTACACCTTC
>TRBJ1-1|-|13|TRBV30|-
CAWSVHRYTEAFF
TGTGCCTGGAGTGTACACCGGTACACTGAAGCTTTCTTT
>TRBJ2-7|-|14|TRBV7-9|TRBD1
CASSSNDRVHEQYF
TGTGCCAGCAGCTCTAACGACAGGGTCCACGAGCAGTACTTC